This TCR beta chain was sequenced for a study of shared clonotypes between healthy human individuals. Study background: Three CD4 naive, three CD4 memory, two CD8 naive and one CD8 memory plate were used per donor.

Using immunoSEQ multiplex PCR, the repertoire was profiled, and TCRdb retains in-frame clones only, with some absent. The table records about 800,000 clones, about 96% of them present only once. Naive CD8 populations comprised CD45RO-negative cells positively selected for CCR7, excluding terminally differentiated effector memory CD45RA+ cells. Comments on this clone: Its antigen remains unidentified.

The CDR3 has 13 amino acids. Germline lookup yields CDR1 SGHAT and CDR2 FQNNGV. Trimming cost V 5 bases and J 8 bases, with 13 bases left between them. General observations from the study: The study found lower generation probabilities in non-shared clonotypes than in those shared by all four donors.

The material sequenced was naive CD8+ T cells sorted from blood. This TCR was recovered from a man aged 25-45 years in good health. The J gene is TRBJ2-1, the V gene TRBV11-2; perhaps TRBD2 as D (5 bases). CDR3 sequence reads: CASSRPGYDEQFF. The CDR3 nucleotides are TGTGCCAGCAGCCGACCGGGGTACGATGAGCAGTTCTTC. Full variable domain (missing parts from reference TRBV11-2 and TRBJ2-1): EAGVAQSPRYKIIEKRQSVAFWCNPISGHATLYWYQQILGQGPKLLIQFQNNGVVDDSQLPKDRFSAERLKGVDSTLKIQPAKLEDSAVYLCASSRPGYDEQFFGPGTRLTVL.